Listed below are T cell receptor beta chains from one sample, sequenced in a study of metastatic and nonmetastatic thyroid tumors. TCRdb re-processed the PCR reads through MiXCR. Among approximately 7,100 clones, about 30% were seen once, and the ten largest hold about 10%. Sequences were obtained from tumor tissue. Receptors originate from a female donor with papillary thyroid cancer or a benign thyroid nodule (not recorded which). Some clones in this sample may be carry-over from other donors' samples. Each CDR3 is given with its conserved first and last residue. A D gene is named only where the DNA matches it firmly. The size entry is marked missing in some rows and otherwise reads once, few, many or a size class.

clone_size j_call d_call v_call cdr3_aa cdr3_nt
medium-sized TRBJ1-2 - TRBV6-5 CASSYSRISYTF TGTGCCAGCAGTTACTCCAGAATTAGCTACACCTTC
many TRBJ2-3 - TRBV13 CASSLLARADTQYF TGTGCCAGCAGCTTACTAGCTAGGGCAGATACGCAGTATTTT
- TRBJ1-2 - TRBV6-1 CASKRDLTSNYGYTF TGTGCCAGCAAGAGGGATTTAACTTCAAACTATGGCTACACCTTC
- TRBJ1-5 TRBD1 TRBV20-1 CSARYRDRGPDQPQHF TGCAGTGCTAGATACCGGGACAGGGGGCCTGATCAGCCCCAGCATTTT
medium-sized TRBJ2-1 - TRBV11-3 CASSLDSDNEQFF TGTGCCAGCAGCCTTGACTCTGACAATGAGCAGTTCTTC
medium-sized TRBJ2-7 TRBD1 TRBV30 CAWAQGAIAYEQYF TGTGCCTGGGCGCAGGGGGCGATCGCCTACGAGCAGTACTTC
- TRBJ2-3 - TRBV30 CAWRIYSTDTQYF TGTGCCTGGAGGATTTACAGCACAGATACGCAGTATTTT
- TRBJ2-5 - TRBV6-2/TRBV6-3 CASSYTGEGAQYF TGTGCCAGCAGTTACACAGGTGAAGGGGCCCAGTACTTC
- TRBJ2-1 TRBD2 TRBV11-2 CASSRTSGSWNVQFF TGTGCCAGCAGCCGAACTAGCGGGAGCTGGAATGTGCAGTTCTTC
- TRBJ1-1 - TRBV30 CVWSVGFNTEAFF TGTGTCTGGAGTGTCGGGTTCAACACCGAAGCTTTCTTT
- TRBJ2-7 TRBD1 TRBV7-6 CASSTPRQGNSYEQYF TGTGCCAGCAGCACACCCCGACAGGGAAACTCCTACGAGCAGTACTTC
few TRBJ1-4 - TRBV25-1 CASSESGVEKLFF TGTGCCAGCAGTGAATCTGGTGTTGAAAAACTGTTTTTT
- TRBJ2-5 TRBD2 TRBV5-1 CASSLGTSGMETQYF TGCGCCAGCAGCTTGGGGACTAGCGGGATGGAGACCCAGTACTTC
- TRBJ1-1 - TRBV4-2 CASSQDWHNLKEAFF TGTGCCAGCAGCCAAGACTGGCACAACCTAAAGGAAGCTTTCTTT
- TRBJ1-5 TRBD1 TRBV2 CASSRRPGQTSWGNQPQHF TGTGCCAGCAGTAGAAGACCGGGACAGACAAGTTGGGGCAATCAGCCCCAGCATTTT
few TRBJ2-1 TRBD2 TRBV11-2 CASSLGLASGSEQFF TGTGCCAGCAGCTTAGGTTTGGCTAGCGGGAGTGAGCAGTTCTTC
- TRBJ2-2 TRBD2 TRBV6-6 CASSLLRLAGFSNGELFF TGTGCCAGCAGTTTGTTAAGGCTAGCGGGATTTTCCAACGGGGAGCTGTTTTTT
- TRBJ2-1 - TRBV6-2/TRBV6-3 CASSSPGHNYNEQFF TGTGCCAGCAGTAGTCCGGGACACAACTACAATGAGCAGTTCTTC
few TRBJ2-7 - TRBV20-1 CSAVVQRGSRRYF TGCAGTGCCGTCGTCCAAAGGGGATCAAGGAGGTACTTC
- TRBJ2-3 TRBD2 TRBV5-1 CASSLLQRGITDTQYF TGCGCCAGCAGCTTGTTGCAGCGGGGGATCACAGATACGCAGTATTTT
large TRBJ2-2 TRBD2 TRBV20-1 CSASASGDTGELFF TGCAGTGCTAGCGCTAGCGGGGACACCGGGGAGCTGTTTTTT
medium-sized TRBJ1-1 TRBD1 TRBV7-2 CASSSQGAGTEAFF TGTGCCAGCAGCTCCCAGGGGGCGGGCACTGAAGCTTTCTTT
few TRBJ1-1 - TRBV28 CSSSLIQMGDTEAFF TGTTCCAGCAGTTTAATACAGATGGGGGACACTGAAGCTTTCTTT
- TRBJ2-7 TRBD1 TRBV5-1 CASDRGGIDGSFQQYF TGCGCCAGCGACAGGGGAGGCATTGACGGGAGCTTCCAGCAGTACTTC
medium-sized TRBJ2-1 - TRBV18 CASSPSLDNEQFF TGTGCCAGCTCACCGTCACTAGATAATGAGCAGTTCTTC
medium-sized TRBJ1-5 - TRBV20-1 CSARQGNQPQHF TGCAGTGCTAGACAGGGCAATCAGCCCCAGCATTTT
- TRBJ1-2 - TRBV2 CASSDGRSFYGYTF TGTGCCAGCAGTGACGGCAGAAGCTTCTATGGCTACACCTTC
- TRBJ1-5 - TRBV2 CASRGASQPQHF TGTGCCAGCAGAGGGGCTAGTCAGCCCCAGCATTTT
- TRBJ2-1 - TRBV6-1 CASRDSVRSSYNEQFF TGTGCCAGCCGTGACAGCGTTAGGAGCTCCTACAATGAGCAGTTCTTC
few TRBJ2-3 TRBD2 TRBV6-4 CASSDYGGRVYSDTQYF TGCGCCAGCAGCGACTACGGCGGGAGGGTTTACTCAGATACGCAGTATTTT
- TRBJ1-2 - TRBV19 CASSIGNTGLNYGYTF TGTGCCAGTAGTATAGGAAACACCGGACTAAACTATGGCTACACCTTC
medium-sized TRBJ2-2 - TRBV12-3/TRBV12-4 CASSIGTETHTGELFF TGTGCCAGCAGCATCGGAACTGAGACGCACACCGGGGAGCTGTTTTTT
- TRBJ2-1 - TRBV7-2 CASQGFHSYNEQFF TGTGCCAGCCAGGGTTTCCACTCCTACAATGAGCAGTTCTTC
few TRBJ1-6 - TRBV19 CASSRAIYNSPLHF TGTGCCAGTAGTAGGGCCATCTATAATTCACCCCTCCACTTT
- TRBJ1-2 - TRBV28 CASSFGGDGYTF TGTGCCAGCAGTTTCGGAGGGGATGGCTACACCTTC
medium-sized TRBJ1-2 - TRBV3-1 CASSQSGGGYTF TGTGCCAGCAGCCAATCAGGTGGTGGCTACACCTTC
- TRBJ2-2 - TRBV11-2 CASSRFGQGISAGELFF TGTGCCAGCAGCCGATTCGGTCAGGGGATAAGCGCCGGGGAGCTGTTTTTT
once TRBJ1-2 - TRBV20-1 CSAPTPGTLGYGYTF TGCAGTGCTCCCACCCCCGGGACACTGGGCTATGGCTACACCTTC
- TRBJ1-5 - TRBV12-3/TRBV12-4 CASTQVPGGEPQNF TGTGCCAGCACCCAAGTCCCGGGTGGGGAGCCCCAGAATTTT
medium-sized TRBJ2-1 TRBD2 TRBV29-1 CSLLAGGHNEQFF TGCAGTCTCCTAGCGGGAGGCCACAATGAGCAGTTCTTC
- TRBJ1-3 TRBD1 TRBV5-1 CASSHDRAGNTIYF TGCGCCAGCAGCCACGACAGGGCTGGAAACACCATATATTTT
medium-sized TRBJ2-1 TRBD2 TRBV19 CASSSGTTHYYNEQFF TGTGCCAGTAGCTCCGGGACTACTCATTACTACAATGAGCAGTTCTTC
large TRBJ1-1 - TRBV6-1 CASSEVWGGGREAFF TGTGCCAGCAGTGAAGTTTGGGGGGGCGGGAGGGAAGCTTTCTTT
- TRBJ2-7 TRBD2 TRBV6-6 CASSYRAGGQREQYF TGTGCCAGCAGTTATCGAGCGGGAGGGCAGAGGGAGCAGTACTTC
- TRBJ2-7 TRBD2 TRBV20-1 CSARFSGNPSYEQYF TGCAGTGCTAGGTTTAGCGGGAACCCCTCCTACGAGCAGTACTTC
few TRBJ2-7 TRBD2 TRBV2 CASRAASGSGIGYEQYF TGTGCCAGCAGGGCGGCTAGCGGAAGTGGAATTGGGTACGAGCAGTACTTC
medium-sized TRBJ2-7 - TRBV2 CASNGGYEQYF TGTGCCAGCAATGGAGGCTACGAGCAGTACTTC
- TRBJ1-6 - TRBV5-1 CASSLFGTTINSPLHF TGCGCCAGCAGCTTGTTTGGGACGACCATTAATTCACCCCTCCACTTT
many TRBJ2-5 - TRBV11-2 CASSLGPTRRVAETQYF TGTGCCAGCAGCTTAGGTCCGACAAGGAGAGTGGCAGAGACCCAGTACTTC
- TRBJ1-5 TRBD1 TRBV2 CASSDPAGTGETVSNQPQHF TGTGCCAGCAGTGACCCGGCGGGTACAGGGGAAACGGTAAGCAATCAGCCCCAGCATTTT
many TRBJ2-2 - TRBV7-3 CASSPGTLTGELFF TGTGCCAGCAGCCCCGGGACACTCACCGGGGAGCTGTTTTTT
few TRBJ1-3 - TRBV6-5 CASRTYDSRRFSGNTIYF TGTGCCAGCAGGACCTATGATTCTCGAAGATTCTCTGGAAACACCATATATTTT
few TRBJ1-2 - TRBV28 CASSLAGGGYTF TGTGCCAGCAGTTTAGCGGGTGGAGGCTACACCTTC
many TRBJ2-1 TRBD2 TRBV6-1 CASSGTSGGANEQFF TGTGCCAGCAGTGGGACTAGCGGGGGGGCCAATGAGCAGTTCTTC
- TRBJ1-2 - TRBV20-1 CSARDGGVLGYTF TGCAGTGCTAGAGATGGGGGGGTTCTGGGCTACACCTTC
- TRBJ1-5 - TRBV18 CASSPSWVSHSNQPQHF TGTGCCAGCTCACCGTCTTGGGTTTCGCATAGCAATCAGCCCCAGCATTTT
many TRBJ2-2 - TRBV7-2 CASSPLGLTGELFF TGTGCCAGCAGTCCTTTAGGGCTAACCGGGGAGCTGTTTTTT